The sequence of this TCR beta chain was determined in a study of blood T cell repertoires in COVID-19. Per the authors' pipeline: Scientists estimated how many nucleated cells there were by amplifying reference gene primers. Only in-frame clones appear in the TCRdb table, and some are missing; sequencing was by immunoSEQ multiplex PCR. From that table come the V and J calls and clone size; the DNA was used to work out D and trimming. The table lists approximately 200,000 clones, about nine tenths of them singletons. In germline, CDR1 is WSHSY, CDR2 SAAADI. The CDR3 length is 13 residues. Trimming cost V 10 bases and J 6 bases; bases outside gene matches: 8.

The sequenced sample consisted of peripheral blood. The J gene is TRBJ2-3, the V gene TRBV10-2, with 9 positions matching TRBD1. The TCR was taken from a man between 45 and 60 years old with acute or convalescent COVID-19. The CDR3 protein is CATATGGGDTQYF. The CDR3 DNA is TGCGCCACCGCGACAGGGGGAGGCGATACGCAGTATTTT.